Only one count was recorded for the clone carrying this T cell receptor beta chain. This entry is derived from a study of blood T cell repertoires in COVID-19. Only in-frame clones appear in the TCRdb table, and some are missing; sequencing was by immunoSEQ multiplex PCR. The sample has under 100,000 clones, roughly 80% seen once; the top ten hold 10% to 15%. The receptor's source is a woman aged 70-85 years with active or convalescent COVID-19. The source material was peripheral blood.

The CDR3 coding sequence is TGCAGCGTGGTCTCGACAGGGGGCGACACTGAAGCTTTCTTT. It codes for CSVVSTGGDTEAFF. The chain employs TRBV29-1 and TRBJ1-1, with 10 nucleotides matching TRBD1. Germline V gene data show CDR1 as SQVTM and CDR2 as ANQGSEA. Trimming took 6 bases from V and 3 from J; bases not matched to a gene: 7. There are 14 residues in the CDR3.